These T cell receptor beta chains were read from a single sample in a study of blood T cell repertoires in COVID-19. Sequencing used immunoSEQ multiplex PCR; TCRdb keeps in-frame clones, though not all of them. The table shows roughly 330,000 clones, with 70% to 90% occurring only once. Sequencing was done on a sample of PBMCs or T cells enriched from blood (not recorded which). The receptors were sampled from a woman aged 25 to 39 who had recovered from COVID-19. Both conserved end residues are part of each CDR3. The order of the fields is V gene, J gene, CDR3 protein.

V: TRBV28
J: TRBJ1-3
CDR3: CASRGGRGPYSGNTIYF

V: TRBV5-1
J: TRBJ2-2
CDR3: CASSRSGRNTGELFF

V: TRBV4-3
J: TRBJ1-1
CDR3: CASSRGWSRGAFF

V: TRBV6-2/TRBV6-3
J: TRBJ1-1
CDR3: CASSYTGTEGTEAFF

V: TRBV6-6
J: TRBJ1-5
CDR3: CASSYSSGDSNQPQHF

V: TRBV5-1
J: TRBJ2-2
CDR3: CASSWTGTGGFGELFF

V: TRBV28
J: TRBJ2-3
CDR3: CASSPHTPSGGGTDTQYF

V: TRBV19
J: TRBJ1-1
CDR3: CASNSPADRAGNTEAFF

V: TRBV5-6
J: TRBJ1-6
CDR3: CASSSDRFNSPLHF

V: TRBV19
J: TRBJ1-4
CDR3: CASSTGTPEKLFF

V: TRBV10-3
J: TRBJ2-7
CDR3: CAIGDWTPTREQYF

V: TRBV12-3/TRBV12-4
J: TRBJ1-2
CDR3: CASGGAGWGYTF

V: TRBV3-1/TRBV3-2
J: TRBJ1-1
CDR3: CASSPPEAVEAFF

V: TRBV11-3
J: TRBJ2-3
CDR3: CASSRRSGGATDTQYF

V: TRBV5-4
J: TRBJ2-7
CDR3: CASRERGGDYEQYF

V: TRBV5-4
J: TRBJ1-6
CDR3: CASSLEGYSPLHF

V: TRBV5-6
J: TRBJ1-3
CDR3: CASSFWDRGGNTIYF

V: TRBV27
J: TRBJ2-1
CDR3: CASSLGLYNEQFF

V: TRBV9
J: TRBJ2-1
CDR3: CASSGPPSYNEQFF

V: TRBV5-6
J: TRBJ1-1
CDR3: CASSSLYSDTEAFF

V: TRBV3-1/TRBV3-2
J: TRBJ1-2
CDR3: CASSQDRVSVSRVYGYTF

V: TRBV4-3
J: TRBJ2-2
CDR3: CASSIYLAGSNTGELFF

V: TRBV12-3/TRBV12-4
J: TRBJ2-7
CDR3: CASSLFRYEQYF

V: TRBV5-5
J: TRBJ2-3
CDR3: CASSQAGTQYF

V: TRBV28
J: TRBJ1-1
CDR3: CASNIQGAAEAFF

V: TRBV6-6
J: TRBJ2-5
CDR3: CASSGGGWETQYF

V: TRBV21-1
J: TRBJ2-1
CDR3: CASSKGRLGFYEQFF

V: TRBV27
J: TRBJ2-7
CDR3: CASSLLGQGVYEQYF

V: TRBV3-1/TRBV3-2
J: TRBJ1-1
CDR3: CASSQDGQGNTEAFF

V: TRBV6-1
J: TRBJ2-7
CDR3: CASSEGLAGGIGSYEQYF